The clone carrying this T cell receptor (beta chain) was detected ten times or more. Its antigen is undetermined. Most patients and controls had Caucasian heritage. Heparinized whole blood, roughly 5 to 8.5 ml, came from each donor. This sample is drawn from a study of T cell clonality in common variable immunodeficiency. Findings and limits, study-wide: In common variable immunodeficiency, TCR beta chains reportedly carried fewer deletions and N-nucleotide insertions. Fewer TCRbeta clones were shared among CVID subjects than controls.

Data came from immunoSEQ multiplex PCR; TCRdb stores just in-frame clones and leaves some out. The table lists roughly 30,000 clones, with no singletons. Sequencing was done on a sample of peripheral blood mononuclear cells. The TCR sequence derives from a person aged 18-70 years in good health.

The DNA read from the CDR3 is TGTGCCAGTAGTATCGGGACAGGGGCGACGGACACTGAA. Amino acid sequence: CASSIGTGATDTE. In full, the CDR3 reads CASSIGTGATDTEAFF. This chain joins TRBV19 and TRBJ1-1, with 10 positions matching TRBD1. The DNA ends 3 residues before the CDR3 does, and the rest of the CDR3 is filled in from the germline J gene. In germline, CDR1 is LNHDA, CDR2 SQIVND (reference sequence). This CDR3 contains 16 residues. J gave up 3 bases and V 3 bases, and 7 bases lay outside the gene matches.